This T cell receptor beta chain was sequenced during a study of blood T cell repertoires in COVID-19. Study context: Sites in the United States, Italy and Spain provided acute and convalescent COVID-19 samples.

In the original analysis: Researchers report that nucleated cell counts were estimated from reference gene primer amplification. TCRdb's copy holds only in-frame clones and misses some; the assay was immunoSEQ multiplex PCR. V and J calls and clone size are as listed in that table; D and trimming were resolved from the DNA. The table records some 14,000 clones, 82% of them present only once. This clone was counted a few times. V was clipped by 5 bases and J by 7 bases, with 21 bases between them. This CDR3 spans 16 amino acids. CDR1 SEHNR and CDR2 FQNEAQ come from the germline V gene (reference sequence).

The chain combines TRBV7-9 with TRBJ2-1, with a possible D match to TRBD2 (6 bases). The specimen sequenced was peripheral blood. This receptor was identified in a man aged 80 or over with active or convalescent COVID-19. CDR3 protein: CASSRWTILLWNEQFF. The CDR3 bases are TGTGCCAGCAGCCGATGGACTATTTTATTATGGAATGAGCAGTTCTTC.